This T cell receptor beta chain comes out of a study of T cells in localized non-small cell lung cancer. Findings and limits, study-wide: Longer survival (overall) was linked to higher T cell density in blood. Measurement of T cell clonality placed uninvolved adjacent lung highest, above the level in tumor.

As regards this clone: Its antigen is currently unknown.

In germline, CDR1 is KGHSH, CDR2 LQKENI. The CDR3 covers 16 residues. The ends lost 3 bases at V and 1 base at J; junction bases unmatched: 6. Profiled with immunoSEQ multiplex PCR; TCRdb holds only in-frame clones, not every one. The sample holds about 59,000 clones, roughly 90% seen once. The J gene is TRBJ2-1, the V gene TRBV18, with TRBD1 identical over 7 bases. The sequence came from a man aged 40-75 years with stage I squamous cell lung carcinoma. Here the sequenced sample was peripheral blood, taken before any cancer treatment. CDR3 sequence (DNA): TGTGCCAGCTCACCGACACAGGGGCGATCCTACAATGAGCAGTTCTTC. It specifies CASSPTQGRSYNEQFF.